This T cell receptor (beta chain) was retrieved from a study of neurological immune-mediated disorders. This clonotype has ten or more counts. TCRdb reanalysed the 5' RACE reads using MiXCR and keeps one entry per CDR3 protein. In the table there are roughly 60,000 distinct CDR3 sequences, approximately 10% of which are singletons. The CDR3 totals 15 residues. The germline V gene encodes CDR1 SGHRS and CDR2 YFSETQ. The ends were cut back, 4 bases at V and 5 bases at J, with 18 bases in the middle. Sequencing input: PBMCs. This TCR was sampled from a man aged 55 to 70 in good health. The chain links TRBV5-1 to TRBJ1-2; no firm D call. CDR3: CASSHKENLGYGYTF. The DNA for the CDR3 is TGCGCCAGCAGCCACAAAGAGAACCTGGGGTATGGCTACACCTTC.